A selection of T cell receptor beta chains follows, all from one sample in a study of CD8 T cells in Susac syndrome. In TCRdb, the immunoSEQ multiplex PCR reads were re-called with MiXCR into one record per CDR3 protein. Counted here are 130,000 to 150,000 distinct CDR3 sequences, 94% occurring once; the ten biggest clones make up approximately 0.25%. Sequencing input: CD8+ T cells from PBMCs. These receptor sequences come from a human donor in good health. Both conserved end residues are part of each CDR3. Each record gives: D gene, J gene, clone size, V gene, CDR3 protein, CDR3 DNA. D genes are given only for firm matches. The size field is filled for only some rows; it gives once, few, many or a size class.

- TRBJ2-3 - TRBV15 CATSRDQASTDTQYF TGTGCCACCAGCAGAGATCAGGCTAGCACAGATACGCAGTATTTT
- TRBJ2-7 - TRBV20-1 CSAVRDREYF TGCAGTGCTGTCCGGGACCGAGAGTACTTC
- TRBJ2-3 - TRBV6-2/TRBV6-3 CASSSTPDTQYF TGTGCCAGCAGTTCGACACCCGATACGCAGTATTTT
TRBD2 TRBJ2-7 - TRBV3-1 CASSQGGLAGEQYF TGTGCCAGCAGCCAAGGGGGACTAGCCGGGGAGCAGTACTTC
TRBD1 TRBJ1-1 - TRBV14 CASSPYRGLGAEAFF TGTGCCAGCAGCCCATACAGGGGGCTGGGGGCTGAAGCTTTCTTT
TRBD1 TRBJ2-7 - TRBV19 CASSPGTGDYEQYF TGTGCCAGTAGTCCCGGGACAGGGGACTACGAGCAGTACTTC
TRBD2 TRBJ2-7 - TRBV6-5 CASSRSSGSSYEQYF TGTGCCAGCAGCCGGAGTAGCGGGAGCTCCTACGAGCAGTACTTC
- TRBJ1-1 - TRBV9 CASSLEGRTEAFF TGTGCCAGCAGCCTAGAGGGGAGAACTGAAGCTTTCTTT
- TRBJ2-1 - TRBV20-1 CSAALFSYNEQFF TGCAGTGCCGCCCTCTTTTCCTACAATGAGCAGTTCTTC
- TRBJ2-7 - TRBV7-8 CASSLGQPEQYF TGTGCCAGCAGCCTCGGACAGCCCGAGCAGTACTTC
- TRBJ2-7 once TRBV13 CASSAEDDQTPYEQYF TGTGCCAGCAGCGCAGAAGATGACCAAACTCCCTACGAGCAGTACTTC
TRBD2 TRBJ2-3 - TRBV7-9 CASSGTRSPDTQYF TGTGCCAGTTCCGGGACTAGGAGTCCAGATACGCAGTATTTT
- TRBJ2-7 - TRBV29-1 CSVVGQAYEQYF TGCAGCGTTGTCGGGCAGGCCTACGAGCAGTACTTC
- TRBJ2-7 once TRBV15 CATKGGEAYEQYF TGTGCCACCAAAGGCGGGGAAGCCTACGAGCAGTACTTC
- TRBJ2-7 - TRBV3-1 CASSQGGTATYEQYF TGTGCCAGCAGCCAAGGGGGGACGGCAACCTACGAGCAGTACTTC
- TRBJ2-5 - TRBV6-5 CASTGTPGETQYF TGTGCCAGCACCGGGACTCCAGGGGAGACCCAGTACTTC
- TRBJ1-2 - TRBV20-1 CSARGLQGLTF TGCAGTGCTAGAGGTCTTCAGGGGCTCACCTTC
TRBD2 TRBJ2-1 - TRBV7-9 CASSPSGSQYNEQFF TGTGCCAGCAGCCCTAGCGGGAGCCAATACAATGAGCAGTTCTTC
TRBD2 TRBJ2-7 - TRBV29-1 CSVEAAASGKEYEQYF TGCAGCGTTGAAGCCGCCGCTAGCGGGAAGGAGTACGAGCAGTACTTC
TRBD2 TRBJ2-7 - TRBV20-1 CSAIAGLAGGPGYEQYF TGCAGTGCTATCGCGGGACTAGCGGGAGGGCCCGGCTACGAGCAGTACTTC
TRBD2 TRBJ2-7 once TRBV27 CASSSLAGPHEQYF TGTGCCAGCAGTTCCCTAGCGGGGCCTCACGAGCAGTACTTC
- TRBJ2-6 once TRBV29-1 CSVERYPQNSGANVLTF TGCAGCGTTGAGCGGTACCCACAGAACTCTGGGGCCAACGTCCTGACTTTC
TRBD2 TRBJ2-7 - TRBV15 CATSRDEPGLADYEQYF TGTGCCACCAGCAGAGATGAACCGGGACTAGCGGACTACGAGCAGTACTTC
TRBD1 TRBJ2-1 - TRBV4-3 CASSQADDRVYNEQFF TGCGCCAGCAGCCAAGCCGATGACAGGGTCTACAATGAGCAGTTCTTC
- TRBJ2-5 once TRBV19 CASTAGDWYQETQYF TGTGCCAGTACCGCAGGGGACTGGTACCAAGAGACCCAGTACTTC
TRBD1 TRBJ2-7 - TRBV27 CASSLTEDRAYEQYF TGTGCCAGCAGTCTAACCGAGGACAGGGCCTACGAGCAGTACTTC
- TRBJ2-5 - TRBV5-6 CASSAGTPASQYF TGTGCCAGCAGCGCCGGGACTCCCGCGTCCCAGTACTTC
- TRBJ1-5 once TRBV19 CASTAGNRPQHF TGTGCCAGTACGGCGGGAAATCGGCCCCAGCATTTT
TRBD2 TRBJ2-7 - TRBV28 CASSPSGRDYEQYF TGTGCCAGCAGTCCTAGCGGGAGGGACTACGAGCAGTACTTC
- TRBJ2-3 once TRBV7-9 CASSLAIGSTDTQYF TGTGCCAGCAGCTTAGCGATCGGCAGCACAGATACGCAGTATTTT
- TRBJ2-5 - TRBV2 CASSGMRETQYF TGTGCCAGCAGTGGCATGCGGGAGACCCAGTACTTC
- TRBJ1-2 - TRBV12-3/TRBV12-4 CASRGGSALGYGYTF TGTGCCAGCAGGGGGGGTTCCGCCCTCGGGTATGGCTACACCTTC
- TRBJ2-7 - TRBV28 CASSPSMYEQYF TGTGCCAGCAGCCCCTCCATGTACGAGCAGTACTTC
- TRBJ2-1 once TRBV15 CATSSDRGNEQFF TGTGCCACCAGCTCAGACCGAGGAAATGAGCAGTTCTTC
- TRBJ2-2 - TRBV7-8 CASSAQGIGTGELFF TGTGCCAGCAGCGCCCAGGGTATAGGCACCGGGGAGCTGTTTTTT
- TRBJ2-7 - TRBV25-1 CASSGSGTYEQYF TGTGCCAGCAGTGGGTCGGGCACCTACGAGCAGTACTTC
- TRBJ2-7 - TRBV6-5 CASSYWGEGYEQYF TGTGCCAGCAGTTATTGGGGAGAGGGCTACGAGCAGTACTTC
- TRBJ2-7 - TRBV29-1 CSVGHAQGEQYF TGCAGCGTTGGGCATGCTCAAGGCGAGCAGTACTTC
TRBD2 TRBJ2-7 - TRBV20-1 CSAVERERAYEQYF TGCAGTGCTGTTGAGCGGGAGCGAGCCTACGAGCAGTACTTC
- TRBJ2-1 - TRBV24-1 CATSAAWQNNEQFF TGTGCCACCAGTGCCGCTTGGCAGAACAATGAGCAGTTCTTC
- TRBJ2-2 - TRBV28 CASSLGTLGGELFF TGTGCCAGCAGTTTAGGGACCCTTGGCGGGGAGCTGTTTTTT
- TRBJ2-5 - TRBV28 CASSALWETQYF TGTGCCAGCAGTGCCCTTTGGGAGACCCAGTACTTC
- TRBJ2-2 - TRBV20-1 CSARDSTGMNTGELFF TGCAGTGCTAGAGACTCCACAGGAATGAACACCGGGGAGCTGTTTTTT
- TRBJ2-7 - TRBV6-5 CASSYGGTPYEQYF TGTGCCAGCAGTTACGGGGGGACACCCTACGAGCAGTACTTC
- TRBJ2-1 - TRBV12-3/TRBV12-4 CASSLAPGAMNNEQFF TGTGCCAGCAGTTTAGCCCCGGGAGCTATGAACAATGAGCAGTTCTTC
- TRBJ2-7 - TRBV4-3 CASSQGTAEQYF TGCGCCAGCAGCCAAGGGACAGCTGAGCAGTACTTC
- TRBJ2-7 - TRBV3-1 CASSQDTGSGYEQYF TGTGCCAGCAGCCAAGATACCGGGAGTGGGTACGAGCAGTACTTC
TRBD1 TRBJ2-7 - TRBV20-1 CSALGWDRTGAALYF TGCAGTGCTCTCGGTTGGGACCGGACAGGGGCGGCTCTCTACTTC
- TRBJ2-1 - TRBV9 CASRNEQFF TGTGCCAGCAGGAATGAGCAGTTCTTC
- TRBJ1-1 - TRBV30 CAWSVNRPLTEAFF TGTGCCTGGAGTGTAAATCGTCCGCTCACTGAAGCTTTCTTT
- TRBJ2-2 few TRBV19 CASSLVSGGELFF TGTGCCAGTAGCCTCGTCAGCGGCGGGGAGCTGTTTTTT